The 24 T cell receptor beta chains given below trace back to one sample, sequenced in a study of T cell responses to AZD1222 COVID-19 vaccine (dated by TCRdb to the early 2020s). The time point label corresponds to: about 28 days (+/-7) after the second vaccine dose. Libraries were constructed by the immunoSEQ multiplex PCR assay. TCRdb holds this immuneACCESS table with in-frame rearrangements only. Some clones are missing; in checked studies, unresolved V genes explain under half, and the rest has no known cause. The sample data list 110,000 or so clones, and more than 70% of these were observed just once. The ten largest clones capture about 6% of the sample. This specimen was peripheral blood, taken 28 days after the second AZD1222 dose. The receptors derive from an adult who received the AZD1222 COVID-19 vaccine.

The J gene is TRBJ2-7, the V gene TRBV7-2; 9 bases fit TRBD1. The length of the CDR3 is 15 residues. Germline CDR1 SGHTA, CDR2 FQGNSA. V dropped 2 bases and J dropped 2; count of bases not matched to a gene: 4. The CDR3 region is CASSLPGQGPYEQYF. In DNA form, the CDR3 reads TGTGCCAGCAGCTTACCGGGACAGGGACCCTACGAGCAGTACTTC.

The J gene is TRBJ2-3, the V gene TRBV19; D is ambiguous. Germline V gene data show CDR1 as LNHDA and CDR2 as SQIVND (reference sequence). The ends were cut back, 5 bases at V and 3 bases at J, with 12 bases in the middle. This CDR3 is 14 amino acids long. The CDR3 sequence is CASSFRPGTDTQYF. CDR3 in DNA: TGTGCCAGTAGTTTCCGGCCCGGGACAGATACGCAGTATTTT.

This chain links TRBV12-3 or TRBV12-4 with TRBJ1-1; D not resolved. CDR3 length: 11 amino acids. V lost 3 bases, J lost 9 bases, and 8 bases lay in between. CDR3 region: CASSFPPKAFF. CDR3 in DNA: TGTGCCAGCAGTTTCCCTCCCAAAGCTTTCTTT.

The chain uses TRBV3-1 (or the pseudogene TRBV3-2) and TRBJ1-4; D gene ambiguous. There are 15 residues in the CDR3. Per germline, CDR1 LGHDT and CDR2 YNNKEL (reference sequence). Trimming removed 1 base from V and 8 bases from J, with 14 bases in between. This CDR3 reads CASSQVERAREKLFF. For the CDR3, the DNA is TGTGCCAGCAGCCAAGTCGAGAGGGCTCGAGAAAAACTGTTTTTT.

The CDR3 reads CASRLGQGGAKNIQYF. The CDR3 nucleotides read TGCGCCAGCAGACTCGGACAGGGAGGAGCCAAAAACATTCAGTACTTC. This sequence joins TRBV4-1 and TRBJ2-4; 8 nucleotides agree with TRBD1. Per the germline V gene, CDR1 is MGHRA and CDR2 is YSYEKL. The CDR3 covers 16 residues. The V gene end was trimmed by 6 bases and the J gene end by 0 bases; junction bases not matched to a gene: 7.

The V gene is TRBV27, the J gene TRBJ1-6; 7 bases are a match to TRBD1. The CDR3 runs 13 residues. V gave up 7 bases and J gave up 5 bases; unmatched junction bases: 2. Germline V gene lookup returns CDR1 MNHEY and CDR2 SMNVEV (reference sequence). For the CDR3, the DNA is TGTGCCAGCAAGGGACAGCATAATTCACCCCTCCACTTT. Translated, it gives CASKGQHNSPLHF.

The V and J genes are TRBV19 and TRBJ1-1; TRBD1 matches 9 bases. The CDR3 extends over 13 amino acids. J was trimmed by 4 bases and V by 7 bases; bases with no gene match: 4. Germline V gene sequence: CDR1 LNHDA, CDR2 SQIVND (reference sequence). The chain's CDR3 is CASIRTGATEAFF. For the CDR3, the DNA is TGTGCCAGTATCCGGACAGGGGCCACTGAAGCTTTCTTT.

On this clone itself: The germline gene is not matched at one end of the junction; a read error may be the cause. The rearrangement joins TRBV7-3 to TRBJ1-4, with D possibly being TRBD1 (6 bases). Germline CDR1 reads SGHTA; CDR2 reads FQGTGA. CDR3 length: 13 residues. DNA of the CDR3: TGCACCATGAACAGGACAGCCGGTGAAAAACTGTTTTTT. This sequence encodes CTMNRTAGEKLFF. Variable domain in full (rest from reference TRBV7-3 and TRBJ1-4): GAGVSQTPSNKVTEKGKYVELRCDPISGHTALYWYRQSLGQGPEFLIYFQGTGAADDSGLPNDRFFAVRPEGSVSTLKIQRTERGDSAVYLCTMNRTAGEKLFFGSGTQLSVL.

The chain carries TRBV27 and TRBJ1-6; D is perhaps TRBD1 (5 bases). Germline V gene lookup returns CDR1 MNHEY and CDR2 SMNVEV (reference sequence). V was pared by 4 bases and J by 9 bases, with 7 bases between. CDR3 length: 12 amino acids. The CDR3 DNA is TGTGCCAGCAGTTGGGGGGGTTCACCCCTCCACTTT. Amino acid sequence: CASSWGGSPLHF.

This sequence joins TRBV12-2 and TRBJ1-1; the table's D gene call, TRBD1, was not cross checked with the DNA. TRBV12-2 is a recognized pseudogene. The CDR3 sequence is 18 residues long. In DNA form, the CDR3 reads TGTGCAAGTCGCCCAGGAACGCGGACAGGGCTCTGGAACACTGAAGCTTTCTTT. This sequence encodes CASRPGTRTGLWNTEAFF.

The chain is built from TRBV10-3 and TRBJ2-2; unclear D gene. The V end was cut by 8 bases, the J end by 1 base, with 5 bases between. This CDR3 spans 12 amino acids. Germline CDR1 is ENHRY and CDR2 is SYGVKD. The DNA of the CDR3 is TGTGCCATCTCAAAGAACACCGGGGAGCTGTTTTTT. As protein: CAISKNTGELFF.

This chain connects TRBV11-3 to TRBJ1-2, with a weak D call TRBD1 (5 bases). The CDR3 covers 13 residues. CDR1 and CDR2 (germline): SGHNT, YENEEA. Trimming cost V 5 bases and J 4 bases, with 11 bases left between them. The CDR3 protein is CASSTTEGYGYTF. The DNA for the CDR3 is TGTGCCAGCAGCACGACAGAGGGCTATGGCTACACCTTC.

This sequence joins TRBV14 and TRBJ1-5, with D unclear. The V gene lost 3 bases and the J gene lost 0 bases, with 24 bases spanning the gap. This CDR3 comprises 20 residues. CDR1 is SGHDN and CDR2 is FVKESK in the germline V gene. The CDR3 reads CASSHGRLPLRLYSNQPQHF. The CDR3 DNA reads TGTGCCAGCAGCCACGGTCGGTTGCCCTTACGATTATATAGCAATCAGCCCCAGCATTTT.

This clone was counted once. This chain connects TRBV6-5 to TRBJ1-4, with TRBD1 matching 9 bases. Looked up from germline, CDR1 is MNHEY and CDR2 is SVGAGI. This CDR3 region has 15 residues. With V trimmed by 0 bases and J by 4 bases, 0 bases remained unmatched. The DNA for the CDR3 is TGTGCCAGCAGTTACTCGGACAGGGGTAATGAAAAACTGTTTTTT. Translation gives CASSYSDRGNEKLFF.

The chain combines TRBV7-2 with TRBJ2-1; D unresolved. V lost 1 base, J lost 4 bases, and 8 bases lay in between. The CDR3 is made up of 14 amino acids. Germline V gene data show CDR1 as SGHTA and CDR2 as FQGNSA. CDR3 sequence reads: CASSLGFRYNEQFF. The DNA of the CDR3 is TGTGCCAGCAGCTTAGGGTTCAGGTACAATGAGCAGTTCTTC.

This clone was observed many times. The DNA of the CDR3 is TGTGCCAGCAGTTCTCGGGGATCATGGTATGGCTACACCTTC. As protein: CASSSRGSWYGYTF. V is TRBV6-5 and J is TRBJ1-2; no clear D gene. Trimming left V 4 bases short and J 5 bases short, with 14 bases between. Germline CDR1 reads MNHEY; CDR2 reads SVGAGI. The CDR3 runs to 14 residues.

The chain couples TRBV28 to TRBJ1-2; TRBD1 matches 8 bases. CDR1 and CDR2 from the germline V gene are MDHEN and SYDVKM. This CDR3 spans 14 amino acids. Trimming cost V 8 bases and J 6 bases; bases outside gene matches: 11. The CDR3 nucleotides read TGTGCCAGCGGGGGGACAGGAGGGTGGAATGGCTACACCTTC. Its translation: CASGGTGGWNGYTF.

CDR3 sequence: CASSILTGFAETQYF. DNA of the CDR3: TGTGCCAGCAGCATCCTGACAGGGTTCGCGGAGACCCAGTACTTC. This rearrangement joins TRBV7-8 to TRBJ2-5; 7 bases match TRBD1. The CDR3 has 15 residues. The V and J ends lost 5 bases and 5 bases, in that order; junction bases with no gene match: 11. Germline CDR1 is SGHVS and CDR2 is FQNEAQ.

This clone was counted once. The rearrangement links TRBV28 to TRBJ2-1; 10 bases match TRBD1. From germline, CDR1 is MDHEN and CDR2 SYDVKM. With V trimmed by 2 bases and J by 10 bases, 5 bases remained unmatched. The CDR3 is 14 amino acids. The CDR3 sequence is CASSLDRGREEQFF. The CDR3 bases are TGTGCCAGCAGTTTAGACAGGGGGCGCGAGGAGCAGTTCTTC.

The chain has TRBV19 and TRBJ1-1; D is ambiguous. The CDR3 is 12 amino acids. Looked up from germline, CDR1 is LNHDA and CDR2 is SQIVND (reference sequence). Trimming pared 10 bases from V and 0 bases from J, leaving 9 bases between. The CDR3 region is CATWEMNTEAFF. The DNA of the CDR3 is TGTGCCACGTGGGAAATGAACACTGAAGCTTTCTTT.

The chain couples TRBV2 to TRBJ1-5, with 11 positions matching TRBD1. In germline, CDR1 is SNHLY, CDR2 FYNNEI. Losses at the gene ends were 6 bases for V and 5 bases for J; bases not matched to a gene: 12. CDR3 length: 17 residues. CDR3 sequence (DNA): TGTGCCAGCAGCTCGCCCTCCGGACAGGGGGCATATCAGCCCCAGCATTTT. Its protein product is CASSSPSGQGAYQPQHF.

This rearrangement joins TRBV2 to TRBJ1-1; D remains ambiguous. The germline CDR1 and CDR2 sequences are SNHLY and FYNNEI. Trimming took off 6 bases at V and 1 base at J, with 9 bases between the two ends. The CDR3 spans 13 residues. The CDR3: CASRLTSNTEAFF. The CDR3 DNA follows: TGTGCCAGCAGGCTGACATCGAACACTGAAGCTTTCTTT.

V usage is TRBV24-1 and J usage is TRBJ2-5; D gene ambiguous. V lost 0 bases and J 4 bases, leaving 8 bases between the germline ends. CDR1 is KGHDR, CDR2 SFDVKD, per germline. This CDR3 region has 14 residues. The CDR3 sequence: CATSDLAARETQYF. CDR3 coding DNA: TGTGCCACCAGTGATTTGGCGGCCCGAGAGACCCAGTACTTC.

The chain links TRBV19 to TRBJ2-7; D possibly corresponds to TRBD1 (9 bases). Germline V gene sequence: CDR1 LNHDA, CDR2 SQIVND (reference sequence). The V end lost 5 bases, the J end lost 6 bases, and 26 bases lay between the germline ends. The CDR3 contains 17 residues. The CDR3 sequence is CASSANGGGQGSFEQYF. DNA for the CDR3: TGTGCCAGTAGTGCAAACGGGGGGGGACAGGGCTCTTTCGAGCAGTACTTC.